These T cell receptor beta chains were read from a single sample in a study of shared clonotypes between healthy human individuals. The table came from immunoSEQ multiplex PCR; TCRdb's copy has only in-frame clones and leaves some out. The repertoire holds some 580,000 clones, roughly 98% seen once, with around 0.3% in the top ten. Sequenced: naive CD8+ T cells sorted from blood. These receptors were collected from a man aged 25 to 40 in good health. CDR3s include the opening cysteine and the closing phenylalanine or tryptophan. The D gene is left open where the match is weak. The size of a clone is reported for some rows only, either as once, few or many, or as a class for expanded clones.

clone_size d_call j_call v_call cdr3_nt cdr3_aa
. . TRBJ1-2 TRBV27 TGTGCCAGCAGTTTATCGACCCTGGGGGGCTACACCTTC CASSLSTLGGYTF
. . TRBJ1-5 TRBV6-5 TGTGCCAGCAGCCGCATGGGGGTATATCAGCCCCAGCATTTT CASSRMGVYQPQHF
. TRBD1 TRBJ2-2 TRBV27 TGTGCCAGCAGAAGGGGACAGGGGAACACCGGGGAGCTGTTTTTT CASRRGQGNTGELFF
. TRBD1 TRBJ2-5 TRBV7-6 TGTGCCAGCAGCTGGGACAGGGGGACAAAACAAGAGACCCAGTACTTC CASSWDRGTKQETQYF
. . TRBJ2-3 TRBV7-9 TGTGCCAGCAGCTTGGGGACCTCGACAACGGCGGACACAGATACGCAGTATTTT CASSLGTSTTADTDTQYF
. TRBD1 TRBJ2-5 TRBV2 TGTGCCAGCAGTGAAACCCGGGACAGGGGTTTGGGGACCCAGTACTTC CASSETRDRGLGTQYF
. . TRBJ2-1 TRBV6-5 TGTGCCAGCAGTTACGGCGTAAACAATGAGCAGTTCTTC CASSYGVNNEQFF
. . TRBJ1-2 TRBV20-1 TGCAGTGCTTTAGGCCCGGGGGGCTACACCTTC CSALGPGGYTF
. . TRBJ2-7 TRBV7-9 TGTGCCAGCAGCTTGTCAGGGCAGGGAAACGAGCAGTACTTC CASSLSGQGNEQYF
. TRBD1 TRBJ2-2 TRBV5-4 TGTGCCACCGGACAGGGTCCGGGCGGGGAGCTGTTTTTT CATGQGPGGELFF
. TRBD1 TRBJ1-1 TRBV6-5 TGTGCCAGCAGTTTCCGGGACAGGAATATTAACACTGAAGCTTTCTTT CASSFRDRNINTEAFF
. TRBD1 TRBJ2-2 TRBV13 TGTGCCAGCAGCCCCAGGACAGGGGAGCTGGACTACTACACCGGGGAGCTGTTTTTT CASSPRTGELDYYTGELFF
. . TRBJ1-2 TRBV11-2 TGTGCCAGCAGCTTAGGCGCGGCAGGGATAACTAACTATGGCTACACCTTC CASSLGAAGITNYGYTF
. . TRBJ1-5 TRBV19 TGTGCCAGTAGTACCTCAGGGATGCGACAGCCCCAGCATTTT CASSTSGMRQPQHF
. . TRBJ2-7 TRBV25-1 TGTGCCAGCAGTATTTTAGTCCTTTCCGAGCAGTACTTC CASSILVLSEQYF
few . TRBJ1-1 TRBV5-5 TGTGCCAGCAGCGTTGGGACTGAAGCTTTCTTT CASSVGTEAFF
. . TRBJ1-1 TRBV10-2 TGCGCCAGCACCGGTTCAGCCACTGAAGCTTTCTTT CASTGSATEAFF
. . TRBJ2-7 TRBV6-5 TGTGCCAGCAGTTATGGCGGAACCTACGAGCAGTACTTC CASSYGGTYEQYF
. TRBD2 TRBJ2-3 TRBV4-3 TGCGCCAGCAGCCAAGAGATTAGCGGGAGGCTGACAGATACGCAGTATTTT CASSQEISGRLTDTQYF
. . TRBJ2-1 TRBV13 TGTGCCAGCAGCTTAGGCCTTATTAAGAGCGAGCAGTTCTTC CASSLGLIKSEQFF
. TRBD2 TRBJ2-1 TRBV9 TGTGCCAGCAGCGTATCCGGACTAGCGGCATACAATGAGCAGTTCTTC CASSVSGLAAYNEQFF
. . TRBJ1-1 TRBV5-5 TGTGCCAGCAGCTTGGATTCGTACACTGAAGCTTTCTTT CASSLDSYTEAFF
. TRBD2 TRBJ2-1 TRBV2 TGTGCCAGCAGCAGACCTCGAGCGGGAGGGGTGTTCTTC CASSRPRAGGVFF